Each of the 26 T cell receptor beta chains below was sequenced from the same sample in a study of tissue T cells after allogeneic stem cell transplantation. Documented time point: mouse harvest day 14 after allogeneic transplant. Tail vein injection delivered 10^7 T-cell-depleted bone marrow cells and 10^6 splenic CD5+ T cells. Method: immunoSEQ multiplex PCR; TCRdb's copy keeps in-frame clones and lacks some. The sample carries about 7,700 clones, roughly 38% recorded once. Sequences were obtained from skin. The receptors stem from a female BALB/c mouse given C57BL/6 T cells with graft-versus-host disease after an allogeneic hematopoietic cell transplant.

Points on this clone: Gene and germline names: mouse. From the germline J gene comes the end of the CDR3, since the read stops 1 residue before it. This rearrangement joins TRBV31 to TRBJ2-2, with 10 bases identical to TRBD2. The V segment lost 1 base and the J segment 7 bases; nucleotides outside the gene matches: 6. The CDR3 consists of 15 residues. Germline V gene data show CDR1 as GKSSPN and CDR2 as SITVG. The CDR3 here is CAWSRTGGLFGQLYF. The DNA read from the CDR3 is TGTGCCTGGAGTCGGACTGGGGGATTGTTCGGGCAGCTCTAC.

For this clone: Gene names and germline match the mouse. The read comes to an end 1 residue before the CDR3 does, leaving the germline J gene to fill in the end. This chain joins TRBV23 and TRBJ2-2; TRBD1 is taken as the D call from the table, unchecked against the DNA. This CDR3 comprises 16 residues. Germline CDR1 KGHTA, CDR2 FQNQQP. This chain's CDR3 is CSSSQLRDRNTGQLYF. Partial CDR3 DNA: TGCTCCAGCAGTCAACTCCGGGACAGAAACACCGGGCAGCTCTAC. Full variable domain (outside the CDR3, taken from reference TRBV23 and TRBJ2-2): DAAVTQKPRYLIKMKGQEAEMKCIPEKGHTAVFWYQQKQSKELKFLIYFQNQQPLDQIDMVKERFSAVCPSSSLCSLGIRTCEAEDSALYLCSSSQLRDRNTGQLYFGEGSKLTVL.

This clone is medium-sized (0.01 to 0.1%) in the sample. Germline and genes here are mouse. The CDR3 goes on 1 residue after the read ends, and that part is filled in from the germline J gene. The chain has TRBV26 and TRBJ2-7; D not certain. V dropped 2 bases and J dropped 0 bases, with 5 bases sitting between them. The CDR3 covers 13 residues. Germline values: CDR1 KGHPV, CDR2 FQNQEV (reference sequence). CDR3 DNA (partial): TGTGCCAGCAGTCTGCCAGGCTCCTATGAACAGTAC. Protein sequence: CASSLPGSYEQY. The full-length CDR3 reads as CASSLPGSYEQYF.

A remark on this clone: The genes are named according to mouse. The read comes to an end 1 residue before the CDR3 does, leaving the germline J gene to fill in the end. This chain joins TRBV19 and TRBJ2-1, with 9 bases identical to TRBD1. The V gene's germline CDR1 is FNHDT and CDR2 SITEND (reference sequence). CDR3 size: 13 residues. V was clipped by 5 bases and J by 6 bases; unmatched bases: 3. The chain's CDR3 is CASRQGAIAEQFF. The covered CDR3 bases are TGTGCCAGCAGACAGGGGGCGATTGCTGAGCAGTTC.

In its sample, this clone ranks as large (0.1 to 1%). Gene labels here are mouse ones. CDR3 in amino acids: CASSRRGARTEVFF. Incomplete CDR3 DNA: TGTGCTAGCAGTAGACGGGGGGCAAGGACAGAAGTCTTC. This chain connects TRBV17 to TRBJ1-1, with D tentatively TRBD1 (6 bases). The CDR3 is cut off 1 residue early in the read; its end comes from the germline J gene. This CDR3 contains 14 residues. CDR1 MNHDT and CDR2 YYDKIL come from the germline V gene. Trimming took 2 bases from V and 5 from J, leaving 12 bases between them.

This clone is medium-sized within its sample. Gene names are the mouse ones. The read finishes 1 residue shy of the CDR3 end, and the germline J gene is used to complete it. J is TRBJ2-5 and V is TRBV12-2; a possible D gene is TRBD1 (5 bases). The ends were cut back, 1 base at V and 5 bases at J, with 9 bases in the middle. The CDR3 contains 13 residues. The germline CDR1 and CDR2 sequences are SGHLS and HYDKME. CDR3 DNA, as far as it was read: TGTGCCAGCTCTCTTCAGGGTGCAGACACCCAGTAC. Translated, it gives CASSLQGADTQY. The whole CDR3 sequence reads CASSLQGADTQYF.

About this clone itself: Gene names and germline refer to mouse. Read coverage stops 1 residue before the CDR3 terminus; the germline J gene supplies the remainder. This chain uses TRBV29 with TRBJ2-1; 8 nucleotides line up with TRBD1. J was trimmed by 4 bases and V by 4 bases; bases with no gene match: 3. The germline V gene encodes CDR1 MSHET and CDR2 SYDVDS. This CDR3 has 14 residues. CDR3 bases read: TGTGCTAGCAGTTCGCAGGGGGCATATGCTGAGCAGTTC. Encoded protein: CASSSQGAYAEQF. The whole CDR3 protein is CASSSQGAYAEQFF.

About this clone: Genes here carry mouse names. The read ends 1 residue early relative to the CDR3; the germline J gene fills the gap. The chain is built from TRBV31 and TRBJ2-7; 13 bases match TRBD2. Germline CDR1 is GKSSPN and CDR2 is SITVG. V trimming: 1 base; J trimming: 7 bases; junction bases outside the gene matches: 1. The CDR3 is 13 amino acids. CDR3 DNA (partial): TGTGCCTGGAGTCGGGACTGGGGGGGGGAACAGTAC. This codes for CAWSRDWGGEQY. The full CDR3 reads CAWSRDWGGEQYF.

With respect to this clone: Gene names refer to mouse genes. With the read ending 1 residue before the CDR3 end, the germline J gene is used to fill in that end. V and J are TRBV26 and TRBJ1-1, with TRBD1 matching over 10 bases. The V segment lost 4 bases and the J segment 4 bases; nucleotides outside the gene matches: 3. This CDR3 spans 14 amino acids. Germline CDR1 is KGHPV and CDR2 is FQNQEV (reference sequence). Partial CDR3 DNA: TGTGCCAGCAGTCGACAGGGGGCGAGCACAGAAGTCTTC. It translates to CASSRQGASTEVF. From start to end, the CDR3 is CASSRQGASTEVFF.

This clone was seen more than once but under ten times. A much larger clone sits a single nucleotide away, making a read error possible. The genes and germline here are from mouse. Other DNA sequences of this sample code for an identical CDR3. CDR3 sequence reads: CASSPGQNTEVFF. The DNA read from the CDR3 is TGTGCCAGCAGCCCGGGACAAAACACAGAAGTCTTC. V is TRBV26 and J is TRBJ1-1, with D possibly matching TRBD1 (6 bases). Read coverage stops 1 residue before the CDR3 terminus; the germline J gene supplies the remainder. The CDR3 extends over 13 amino acids. V gave up 6 bases and J gave up 1 base, with 9 bases separating them. CDR1 and CDR2 (germline): KGHPV, FQNQEV (reference sequence).

Turning to this clone: Gene labels here are mouse ones. Here the CDR3 reads CASSLRQANTEVFF. Incomplete CDR3 DNA: TGTGCCAGCAGCTTACGACAGGCAAACACAGAAGTCTTC. This sequence joins TRBV3 and TRBJ1-1; a possible D gene is TRBD1 (6 bases). Coverage ceases 1 residue before the CDR3 finishes, and the germline J gene fills in the end. Germline CDR1 reads SNHLY; CDR2 reads FYNGKV (reference sequence). The V and J ends lost 2 bases and 0 bases respectively, with 7 bases between them. The CDR3 is 14 amino acids.

Relative to its sample, this clone is medium-sized. Gene names and germline refer to mouse. Read data end 1 residue before the CDR3 end; the end is taken from the germline J gene. The gene calls are TRBV23 and TRBJ2-7; the table's D gene call, TRBD1, was not cross checked with the DNA. Looked up from germline, CDR1 is KGHTA and CDR2 is FQNQQP. The CDR3 length is 14 residues. CDR3 DNA (partial): TGCTCCAGCAGTCAATCGCAGGGCTCCTATGAACAGTAC. It is translated as CSSSQSQGSYEQY. In full, the CDR3 is CSSSQSQGSYEQYF.

A note on this clone: Genes and germline are mouse. The CDR3 end lies 1 residue beyond the end of the read and is filled in from the germline J gene. Within the sample, other DNA sequences also encode this same CDR3. The rearrangement joins TRBV26 to TRBJ2-4; D uncertain. V was clipped by 3 bases and J by 0 bases, with 7 bases between them. The CDR3 is made up of 14 amino acids. Germline V gives CDR1 KGHPV, CDR2 FQNQEV (reference sequence). The chain's CDR3 is CASSLTVSQNTLYF. The covered CDR3 bases are TGTGCCAGCAGTCTCACAGTTAGTCAAAACACCTTGTAC.

Worth noting for this clone: All gene names here are mouse names. The DNA ends 1 residue before the CDR3 does, and the rest of the CDR3 is filled in from the germline J gene. V is TRBV15 and J is TRBJ1-4, with 11 bases matching TRBD1. After removal of 6 bases from V and 2 bases from J, the junction contained 2 bases not matched to a gene. Germline-derived CDR1 and CDR2 are SGHND and FRSKSL. This CDR3 is 15 amino acids long. Partial CDR3 DNA: TGTGCCAGCAGCCGGGACAGGGGGTCCAACGAAAGATTATTT. Translation gives CASSRDRGSNERLF. The whole CDR3 protein reads CASSRDRGSNERLFF.

This clone was detected only a few times. Gene names and germline match the mouse. The missing CDR3 end, 1 residue past where the read stops, is filled in from the germline J gene. This chain links TRBV23 with TRBJ2-5; the table assigns TRBD1, which was not confirmed against the DNA. Germline loops: CDR1 KGHTA, CDR2 FQNQQP. CDR3 length equals 13 residues. The CDR3 bases that were read are TGCTCCAGCAGTCCCAGGGGCCAAGACACCCAGTAC. Translating gives CSSSPRGQDTQY. The complete CDR3 sequence is CSSSPRGQDTQYF.

Notes on this clone: The gene symbols are mouse symbols. CDR3 protein: CASSLDKDTQYF. The sequenced part of the CDR3 DNA is TGTGCCAGCAGCCTTGACAAAGACACCCAGTAC. This sequence joins TRBV15 and TRBJ2-5; D gene ambiguous. Read sequence stops 1 residue before the CDR3 end, and the germline J gene provides the missing end. The CDR3 loop spans 12 amino acids. Germline V gene lookup returns CDR1 SGHND and CDR2 FRSKSL. Trimming pared 6 bases from V and 4 bases from J, leaving 8 bases between. Full variable domain (rest looked up from reference TRBV15 and TRBJ2-5): DAGVTQTPRHEVAEKGQTIILKCEPVSGHNDLFWYRQTKIQGLELLSYFRSKSLMEDGGAFKDRFKAEMLNSSFSTLKIQPTEPKDSAVYLCASSLDKDTQYFGPGTRLLVL.

On this clone itself: The genes and germline here are from mouse. The read falls 1 residue short of the CDR3 end, and the missing part is taken from the germline J gene. The chain employs TRBV26 and TRBJ2-1, with 7 positions matching TRBD2. The germline V gene encodes CDR1 KGHPV and CDR2 FQNQEV (reference sequence). This CDR3 is built from 15 residues. V was pared by 3 bases and J by 0 bases, with 2 bases of the junction left unmatched. The CDR3 bases that were read are TGTGCCAGCAGTCTACTGGGGTTTAACTATGCTGAGCAGTTC. This sequence encodes CASSLLGFNYAEQF. The full CDR3 protein is CASSLLGFNYAEQFF.

With regard to this clone: Gene labels here are mouse ones. The read comes to an end 1 residue before the CDR3 does, leaving the germline J gene to fill in the end. V is TRBV26 and J is TRBJ1-1; D unclear. Trimming stripped 2 bases from V and 2 bases from J, with 6 bases between. The CDR3 extends over 13 amino acids. Germline CDR1 and CDR2: KGHPV and FQNQEV (reference sequence). The chain's CDR3 is CASSLRINTEVFF. Partial CDR3 DNA: TGTGCCAGCAGTCTGCGGATCAACACAGAAGTCTTC.

This clone was seen more than once but under ten times. The genes are named according to mouse. CDR3 protein: CASSSLGGLSYEQYF. The sequenced CDR3 bases are TGTGCCAGCAGCTCACTGGGGGGCCTCTCCTATGAACAGTAC. The rearrangement uses TRBV3 and TRBJ2-7, with TRBD2 matching over 9 bases. Read sequence stops 1 residue before the CDR3 end, and the germline J gene provides the missing end. Per the germline V gene, CDR1 is SNHLY and CDR2 is FYNGKV (reference sequence). The V gene end was trimmed by 4 bases and the J gene end by 0 bases; junction bases not matched to a gene: 4. CDR3 length equals 15 residues.

Comments on this clone: Gene names and germline refer to mouse. The read ends 1 residue before the CDR3 terminus; that terminus is restored from the germline J gene. The V gene is TRBV19, the J gene TRBJ2-1, with 9 nucleotides matching TRBD2. Germline CDR1 FNHDT, CDR2 SITEND (reference sequence). CDR3 length: 13 residues. V trimming: 9 bases; J trimming: 3 bases; junction bases outside the gene matches: 4. Here the CDR3 reads CATHWGVYAEQFF. The DNA read from the CDR3 is TGTGCCACCCACTGGGGGGTCTATGCTGAGCAGTTC.

This clone was seen a handful of times. These gene names are mouse names. The CDR3 end falls 1 residue outside the read, so it is completed with the germline J gene. The chain has TRBV3 and TRBJ2-3; the D gene could be TRBD1 or TRBD2 (5 bases each). V dropped 5 bases and J dropped 0 bases, with 6 bases sitting between them. Germline CDR1 SNHLY, CDR2 FYNGKV (reference sequence). The CDR3 length is 13 residues. The CDR3 sequence: CASSRDSAETLYF. The CDR3 bases that were read are TGTGCCAGCAGCCGGGACAGTGCAGAAACGCTGTAT.

Remarks on this clone: The gene symbols are mouse symbols. The sequenced CDR3 bases are TGTGCCAGCAGTTTCCGGGACAGGGATGCTGAGCAGTTC. It is translated as CASSFRDRDAEQF. The whole CDR3 reads CASSFRDRDAEQFF. The chain links TRBV26 to TRBJ2-1; 9 nucleotides line up with TRBD1. The read finishes 1 residue shy of the CDR3 end, and the germline J gene is used to complete it. With 5 bases clipped from V and 5 bases from J, the junction kept 4 bases outside the gene matches. CDR1 and CDR2 from the germline V gene are KGHPV and FQNQEV (reference sequence). This CDR3 has 14 residues. Complete variable domain (other parts from reference TRBV26 and TRBJ2-1): NSKVIQTPRYLVKGQGQKAKMRCIPEKGHPVVFWYQQNKNNEFKFLINFQNQEVLQQIDMTEKRFSAECPSNSPCSLEIQSSEAGDSALYLCASSFRDRDAEQFFGPGTRLTVL.

This clone appeared a few times. Gene names denote mouse genes. The CDR3 goes on 1 residue after the read ends, and that part is filled in from the germline J gene. The V gene is TRBV26, the J gene TRBJ2-1; 10 positions match TRBD1. Germline-derived CDR1 and CDR2 are KGHPV and FQNQEV (reference sequence). The CDR3 is 14 residues long. V was pared by 6 bases and J by 1 base, with 0 bases of the junction left unmatched. The covered CDR3 bases are TGTGCCAGCAGGGACAGGGGGAACTATGCTGAGCAGTTC. Translation gives CASRDRGNYAEQF. The complete CDR3 protein is CASRDRGNYAEQFF.

This clone qualifies as large. Genes and germline come from the mouse. The DNA ends 1 residue before the CDR3 does, and the rest of the CDR3 is filled in from the germline J gene. The chain employs TRBV16 and TRBJ2-7; no firm D call. Trimming took 4 bases from V and 0 from J, leaving 4 bases between them. This CDR3 has 12 residues. Germline values: CDR1 SGHSA, CDR2 FRNQAP. The CDR3 reads CASSSSSYEQYF. The part of the CDR3 DNA that was read is TGTGCAAGCAGCTCGAGCTCCTATGAACAGTAC.

Comment on this clone: Gene names refer to mouse genes. Read data end 1 residue before the CDR3 end; the end is taken from the germline J gene. The J gene is TRBJ2-7, the V gene TRBV23; the table's TRBD1 call for D was not verified on the DNA. The germline gives CDR1 KGHTA, CDR2 FQNQQP. The CDR3 sequence is 14 residues long. The part of the CDR3 DNA that was read is TGCTCCAGCAGTCAATCGACAGGGTCGGATGAACAGTAC. Translating gives CSSSQSTGSDEQY. The full-length CDR3 reads as CSSSQSTGSDEQYF.

As regards this clone: The genes and germline here are from mouse. The read ends 1 residue before the CDR3 terminus; that terminus is restored from the germline J gene. The genes are TRBV16 and TRBJ2-7, with TRBD2 matching 11 bases. Germline CDR1 and CDR2: SGHSA and FRNQAP. The CDR3 is 14 residues long. J was trimmed by 4 bases and V by 5 bases; bases with no gene match: 4. The CDR3 spells CASSQDWGGYEQYF. The CDR3 DNA, read in part, is TGTGCAAGCAGCCAAGACTGGGGGGGATATGAACAGTAC.